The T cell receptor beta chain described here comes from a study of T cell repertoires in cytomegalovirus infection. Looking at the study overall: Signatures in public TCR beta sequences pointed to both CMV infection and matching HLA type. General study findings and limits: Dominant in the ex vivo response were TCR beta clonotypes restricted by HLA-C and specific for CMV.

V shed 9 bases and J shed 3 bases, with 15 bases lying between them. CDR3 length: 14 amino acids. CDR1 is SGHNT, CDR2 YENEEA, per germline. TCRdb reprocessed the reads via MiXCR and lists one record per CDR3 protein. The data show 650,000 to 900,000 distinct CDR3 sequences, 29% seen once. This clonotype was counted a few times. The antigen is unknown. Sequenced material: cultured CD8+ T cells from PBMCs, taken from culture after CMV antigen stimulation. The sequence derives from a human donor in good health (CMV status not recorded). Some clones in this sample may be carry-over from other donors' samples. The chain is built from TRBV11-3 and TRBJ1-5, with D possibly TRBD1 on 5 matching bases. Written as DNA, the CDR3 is TGTGCCAGACATGGCGACAGTCACAATCAGCCCCAGCATTTT. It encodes CARHGDSHNQPQHF. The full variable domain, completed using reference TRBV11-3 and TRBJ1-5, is EAGVVQSPRYKIIEKKQPVAFWCNPISGHNTLYWYLQNLGQGPELLIRYENEEAVDDSQLPKDRFSAERLKGVDSTLKIQPAELGDSAVYLCARHGDSHNQPQHFGDGTRLSIL.